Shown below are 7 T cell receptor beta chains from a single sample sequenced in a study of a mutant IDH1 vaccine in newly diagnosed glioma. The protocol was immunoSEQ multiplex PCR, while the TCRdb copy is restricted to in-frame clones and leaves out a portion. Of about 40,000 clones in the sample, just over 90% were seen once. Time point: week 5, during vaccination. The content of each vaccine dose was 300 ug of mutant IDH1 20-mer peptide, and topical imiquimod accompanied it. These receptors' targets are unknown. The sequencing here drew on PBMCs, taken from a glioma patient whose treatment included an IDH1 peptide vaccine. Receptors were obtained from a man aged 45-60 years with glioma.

This CDR3 is CASSSDGDVYGYTF. The DNA of the CDR3 is TGTGCCAGCAGCTCCGATGGAGATGTCTATGGCTACACCTTC. The V gene is TRBV7-8, the J gene TRBJ1-2; D gene uncertain. Trimming pared 4 bases from V and 4 bases from J, leaving 13 bases between. CDR3 length: 14 amino acids. In germline, CDR1 is SGHVS, CDR2 FQNEAQ.

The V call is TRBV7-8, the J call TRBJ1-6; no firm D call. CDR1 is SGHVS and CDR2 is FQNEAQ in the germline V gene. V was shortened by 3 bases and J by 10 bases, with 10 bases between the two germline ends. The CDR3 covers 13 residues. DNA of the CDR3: TGTGCCAGCAGCTTCAATGGGGAGTCACCCCTCCACTTT. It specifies CASSFNGESPLHF.

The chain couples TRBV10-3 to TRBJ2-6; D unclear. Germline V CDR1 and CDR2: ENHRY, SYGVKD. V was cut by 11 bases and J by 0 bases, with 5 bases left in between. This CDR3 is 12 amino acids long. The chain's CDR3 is CAGNSGANVLTF. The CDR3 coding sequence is TGTGCCGGAAACTCTGGGGCCAACGTCCTGACTTTC.

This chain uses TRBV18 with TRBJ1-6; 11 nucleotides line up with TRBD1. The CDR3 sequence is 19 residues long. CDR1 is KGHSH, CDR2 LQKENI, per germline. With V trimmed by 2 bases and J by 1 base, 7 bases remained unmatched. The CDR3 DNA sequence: TGTGCCAGCTCACCATCTCGGACAGGGGGCAGATCCTATAATTCACCCCTCCACTTT. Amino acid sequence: CASSPSRTGGRSYNSPLHF.

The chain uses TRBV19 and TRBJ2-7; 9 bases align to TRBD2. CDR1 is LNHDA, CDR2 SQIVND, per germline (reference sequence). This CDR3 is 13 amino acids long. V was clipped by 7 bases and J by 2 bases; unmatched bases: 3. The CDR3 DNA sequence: TGTGCCAGTAAGGGACTAGCAGCCTACGAGCAGTACTTC. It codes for CASKGLAAYEQYF.

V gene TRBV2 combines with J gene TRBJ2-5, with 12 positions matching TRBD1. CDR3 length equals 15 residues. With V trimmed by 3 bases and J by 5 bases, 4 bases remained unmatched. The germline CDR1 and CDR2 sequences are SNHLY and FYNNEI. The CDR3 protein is CASSEGQGARETQYF. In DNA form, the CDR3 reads TGTGCCAGCAGTGAGGGACAGGGGGCTCGGGAGACCCAGTACTTC.

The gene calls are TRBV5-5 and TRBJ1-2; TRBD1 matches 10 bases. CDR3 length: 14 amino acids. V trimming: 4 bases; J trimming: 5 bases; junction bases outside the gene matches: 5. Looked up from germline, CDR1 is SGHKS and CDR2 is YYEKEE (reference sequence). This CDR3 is CASSRGTGEYGYTF. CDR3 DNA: TGTGCCAGCAGCAGGGGGACAGGGGAATATGGCTACACCTTC.